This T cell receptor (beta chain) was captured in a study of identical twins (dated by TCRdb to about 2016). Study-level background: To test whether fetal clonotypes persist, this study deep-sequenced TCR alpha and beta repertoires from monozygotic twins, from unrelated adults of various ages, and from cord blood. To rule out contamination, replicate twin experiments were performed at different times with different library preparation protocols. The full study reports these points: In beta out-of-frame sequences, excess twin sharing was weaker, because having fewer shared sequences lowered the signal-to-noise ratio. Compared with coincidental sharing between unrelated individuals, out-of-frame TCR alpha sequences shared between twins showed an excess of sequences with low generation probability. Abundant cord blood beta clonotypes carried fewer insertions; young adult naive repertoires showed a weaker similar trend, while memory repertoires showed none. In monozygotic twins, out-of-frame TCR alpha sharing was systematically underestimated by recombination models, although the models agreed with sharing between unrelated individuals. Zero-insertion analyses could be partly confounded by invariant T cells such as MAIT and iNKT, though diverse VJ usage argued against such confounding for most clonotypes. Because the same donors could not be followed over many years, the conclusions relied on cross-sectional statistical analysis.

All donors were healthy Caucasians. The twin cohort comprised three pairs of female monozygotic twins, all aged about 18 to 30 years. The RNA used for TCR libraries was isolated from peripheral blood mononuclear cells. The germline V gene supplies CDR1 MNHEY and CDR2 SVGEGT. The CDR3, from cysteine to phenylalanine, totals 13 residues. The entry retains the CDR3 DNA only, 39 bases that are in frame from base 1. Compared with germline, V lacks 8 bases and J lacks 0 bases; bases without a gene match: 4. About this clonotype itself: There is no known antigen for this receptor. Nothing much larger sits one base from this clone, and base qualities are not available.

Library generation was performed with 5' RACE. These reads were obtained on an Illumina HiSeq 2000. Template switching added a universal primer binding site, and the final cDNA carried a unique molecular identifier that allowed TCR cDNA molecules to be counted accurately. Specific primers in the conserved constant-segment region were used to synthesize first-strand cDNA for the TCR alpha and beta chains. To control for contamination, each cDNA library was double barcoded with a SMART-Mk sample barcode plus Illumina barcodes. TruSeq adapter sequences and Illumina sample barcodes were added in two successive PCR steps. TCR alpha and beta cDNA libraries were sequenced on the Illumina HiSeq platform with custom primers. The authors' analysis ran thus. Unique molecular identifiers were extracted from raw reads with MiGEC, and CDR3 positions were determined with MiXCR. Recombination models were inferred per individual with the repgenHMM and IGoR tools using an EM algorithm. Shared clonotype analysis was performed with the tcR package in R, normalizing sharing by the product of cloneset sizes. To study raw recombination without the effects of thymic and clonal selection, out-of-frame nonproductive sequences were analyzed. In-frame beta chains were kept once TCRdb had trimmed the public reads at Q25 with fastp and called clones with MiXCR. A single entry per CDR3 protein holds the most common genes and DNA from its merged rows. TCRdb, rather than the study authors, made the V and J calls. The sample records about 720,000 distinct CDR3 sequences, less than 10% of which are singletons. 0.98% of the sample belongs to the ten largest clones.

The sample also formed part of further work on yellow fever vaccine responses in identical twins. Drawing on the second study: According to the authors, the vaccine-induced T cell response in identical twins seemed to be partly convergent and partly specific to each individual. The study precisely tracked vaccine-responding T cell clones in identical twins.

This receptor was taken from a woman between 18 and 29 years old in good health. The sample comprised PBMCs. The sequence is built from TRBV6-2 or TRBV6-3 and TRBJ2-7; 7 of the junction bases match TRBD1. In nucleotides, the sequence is TGTGCCAGCGTCCGGGACAGCTCCTACGAGCAGTACTTC. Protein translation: CASVRDSSYEQYF.